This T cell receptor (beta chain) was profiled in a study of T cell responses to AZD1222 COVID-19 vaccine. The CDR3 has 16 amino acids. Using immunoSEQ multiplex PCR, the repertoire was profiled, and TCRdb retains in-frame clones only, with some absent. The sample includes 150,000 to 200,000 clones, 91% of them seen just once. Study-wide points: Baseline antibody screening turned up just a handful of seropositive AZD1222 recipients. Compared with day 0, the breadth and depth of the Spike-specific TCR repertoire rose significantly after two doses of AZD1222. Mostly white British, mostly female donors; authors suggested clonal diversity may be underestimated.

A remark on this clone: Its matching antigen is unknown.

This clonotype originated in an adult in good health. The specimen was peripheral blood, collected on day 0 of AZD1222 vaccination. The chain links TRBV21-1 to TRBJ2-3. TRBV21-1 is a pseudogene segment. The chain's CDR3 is CASSNRGRVSTDTQYF. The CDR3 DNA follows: TGTGCCAGCAGCAACCGGGGGCGGGTGAGCACAGATACGCAGTATTTT.